One sample yielded the 25 T cell receptor beta chains listed below, sequenced in a study of T cell responses to AZD1222 COVID-19 vaccine. TCRdb's table, derived via immunoSEQ multiplex PCR, lists solely in-frame clones and lacks some. The sample has about 76,000 clones, 70% to 90% seen once. The sequencing here drew on peripheral blood, taken on day 0 of AZD1222 vaccination. These receptors were collected from an adult in good health.

V usage is TRBV5-5 and J usage is TRBJ2-7; D may match TRBD1 or TRBD2 (5 bases each). CDR3 length: 15 residues. Trimming cost V 0 bases and J 4 bases, with 14 bases left between them. The germline gives CDR1 SGHKS, CDR2 YYEKEE (reference sequence). The chain's CDR3 is CASSLGGSRTYEQYF. As DNA, the CDR3 is TGTGCCAGCAGCTTGGGAGGGTCTCGGACATACGAGCAGTACTTC.

V usage is TRBV5-1 and J usage is TRBJ2-2, with D perhaps being TRBD1 or TRBD2 (5 bases each). V was pared by 4 bases and J by 4 bases, with 20 bases between. The CDR3 extends over 17 amino acids. Germline loops: CDR1 SGHRS, CDR2 YFSETQ. The CDR3 bases are TGCGCCAGCAGCCCGGGGAGCTTGGGGCTCGGCACCGGGGAGCTGTTTTTT. Translated: CASSPGSLGLGTGELFF.

The chain links TRBV28 to TRBJ1-3; weak D call: TRBD1 (5 bases). Germline lookup yields CDR1 MDHEN and CDR2 SYDVKM. Deletions cut 5 bases from V and 0 bases from J, with 14 bases between. The CDR3 has 16 amino acids. The CDR3 sequence is CASSSSGHSSGNTIYF. CDR3 bases: TGTGCCAGCAGTAGTTCGGGGCACAGCTCTGGAAACACCATATATTTT.

This clone is medium-sized within its sample. The chain employs TRBV19 and TRBJ1-6, with TRBD1 matching 7 bases. V was pared by 5 bases and J by 10 bases, with 11 bases of the junction left unmatched. The CDR3 contains 15 residues. In germline, CDR1 is LNHDA, CDR2 SQIVND (reference sequence). CDR3 loop: CASSLLGQVRSPLHF. As DNA, the CDR3 is TGTGCCAGTAGTCTCCTCGGACAGGTACGCTCACCCCTCCACTTT.

This clone was recorded once. The rearrangement joins TRBV5-1 to TRBJ2-1; a weak D match, TRBD2 (6 bases). V lost 6 bases, J lost 4 bases, and 20 bases lay in between. The CDR3 spans 16 residues. Germline V gene sequence: CDR1 SGHRS, CDR2 YFSETQ. The DNA of the CDR3 is TGCGCCAGCACCTCCACGGGACTCCCCTCTTACAATGAGCAGTTCTTC. This encodes CASTSTGLPSYNEQFF.

The chain carries TRBV12-5 and TRBJ1-1, with TRBD1 as a possible D gene (6 bases). Trimming cost V 6 bases and J 6 bases, with 14 bases left between them. CDR1 is LGHNT, CDR2 FRNRAP, per germline. CDR3 length equals 13 residues. The CDR3 here is CASGLTGSSEAFF. In nucleotides, the CDR3 is TGTGCTAGTGGCCTTACAGGGAGTTCTGAAGCTTTCTTT.

The J gene is TRBJ2-1, the V gene TRBV27, with 9 bases aligning to TRBD2. This CDR3 region has 15 residues. Germline lookup yields CDR1 MNHEY and CDR2 SMNVEV (reference sequence). V shed 5 bases and J 2 bases; nucleotides not matched to a gene: 4. The CDR3 DNA follows: TGTGCCAGCAGTCCGGGACTAGCCCCCTACAATGAGCAGTTCTTC. It codes for CASSPGLAPYNEQFF.

The rearrangement uses TRBV28 and TRBJ1-3, with D tentatively TRBD1 (5 bases). This CDR3 region has 15 residues. V lost 6 bases to trimming and J lost 0 bases, with 12 bases between them. Germline CDR1 MDHEN, CDR2 SYDVKM. CDR3 region: CASREQEFSGNTIYF. Written as DNA, the CDR3 is TGTGCCAGCAGGGAACAGGAATTCTCTGGAAACACCATATATTTT.

The chain links TRBV3-1 (or the pseudogene TRBV3-2) to TRBJ2-3; possible D gene TRBD2, 5 bases. There are 17 residues in the CDR3. Trimming took 4 bases from V and 2 from J, leaving 19 bases between them. Germline-derived CDR1 and CDR2 are LGHDT and YNNKEL (reference sequence). CDR3 region: CASSLSGRAVATDTQYF. DNA for the CDR3: TGTGCCAGCAGCCTCAGCGGACGGGCGGTCGCCACAGATACGCAGTATTTT.

This clone occurred a few times. The chain uses TRBV28 and TRBJ1-2, with TRBD1 matching over 9 bases. J gave up 8 bases and V 6 bases, and 7 bases lay outside the gene matches. This CDR3 has 13 amino acids. CDR1 is MDHEN and CDR2 is SYDVKM in the germline V gene. The CDR3 nucleotides read TGTGCCAGCAGGAACAGGGGGCGCGGAGGCTACACCTTC. Translated, it gives CASRNRGRGGYTF.

The chain links TRBV6-5 to TRBJ2-7, with 12 bases matching TRBD2. Germline V CDR1 and CDR2: MNHEY, SVGAGI. The CDR3 has 15 amino acids. The V segment lost 10 bases and the J segment 3 bases; nucleotides outside the gene matches: 10. The CDR3 DNA reads as TGTGCCACCCTGGGGACTAGCGGGTCGAGCTACGAGCAGTACTTC. Translated: CATLGTSGSSYEQYF.

The chain joins TRBV5-1 to TRBJ1-5; D remains ambiguous. In germline, CDR1 is SGHRS, CDR2 YFSETQ. Trimming shortened V by 2 bases and J by 0 bases, and 12 bases separated the two germline ends. This CDR3 is 16 amino acids long. This CDR3 reads CASSFLPSDSNQPQHF. CDR3 nucleotides: TGCGCCAGCAGCTTCCTCCCGTCGGATAGCAATCAGCCCCAGCATTTT.

The chain is built from TRBV2 and TRBJ1-1, with TRBD1 matching 7 bases. The ends lost 6 bases at V and 5 bases at J; junction bases unmatched: 6. Germline-derived CDR1 and CDR2 are SNHLY and FYNNEI. This CDR3 has 13 residues. CDR3 loop: CASSRDSGTEAFF. The CDR3 DNA follows: TGTGCCAGCAGCCGGGACAGTGGGACTGAAGCTTTCTTT.

The chain recombines TRBV19 with TRBJ2-7; D call uncertain. In germline, CDR1 is LNHDA, CDR2 SQIVND (reference sequence). V shed 3 bases and J shed 7 bases, with 13 bases lying between them. This CDR3 has 13 residues. The CDR3 nucleotides are TGTGCCAGTAGTATTTCCGGGCTGAGGGAGCAGTACTTC. Its translation: CASSISGLREQYF. The full variable domain, rest sourced from reference TRBV19 and TRBJ2-7, is DGGITQSPKYLFRKEGQNVTLSCEQNLNHDAMYWYRQDPGQGLRLIYYSQIVNDFQKGDIAEGYSVSREKKESFPLTVTSAQKNPTAFYLCASSISGLREQYFGPGTRLTVT.

V gene TRBV20-1 combines with J gene TRBJ1-2, with D uncertain. V was shortened by 7 bases and J by 5 bases, with 11 bases between the two germline ends. Germline assignment: CDR1 DFQATT and CDR2 SNEGSKA (reference sequence). This CDR3 contains 11 residues. The CDR3 here is CSVRALYGYTF. In DNA, the CDR3 is TGCAGTGTGCGCGCCCTTTATGGCTACACCTTC.

The chain recombines TRBV7-3 with TRBJ2-5; D could derive from TRBD1 or TRBD2 (5 bases each). Trimming removed 0 bases from V and 4 bases from J, with 6 bases in between. Germline V CDR1 and CDR2: SGHTA, FQGTGA. CDR3 length: 13 amino acids. As DNA, the CDR3 is TGTGCCAGCAGCTTAACCGGGACAGAGACCCAGTACTTC. Protein sequence: CASSLTGTETQYF.

The J gene is TRBJ2-7, the V gene TRBV7-3; 8 nucleotides match TRBD2. Germline V gene lookup returns CDR1 SGHTA and CDR2 FQGTGA. Trimming cost V 5 bases and J 4 bases; bases outside gene matches: 10. The CDR3 covers 15 residues. The CDR3 is CASSPSGGSEYEQYF. The CDR3 DNA reads as TGTGCCAGCAGCCCCTCGGGGGGGTCCGAGTACGAGCAGTACTTC.

This chain connects TRBV24-1 to TRBJ2-3, with D tentatively TRBD1 or TRBD2 (5 bases each). V dropped 3 bases and J dropped 1 base, with 13 bases sitting between them. This CDR3 region has 16 residues. The germline V gene has CDR1 KGHDR and CDR2 SFDVKD. The CDR3 coding sequence is TGTGCCACCAGTGATCCTACTAGGGGAGGCACAGATACGCAGTATTTT. This encodes CATSDPTRGGTDTQYF.

The genes are TRBV5-1 and TRBJ1-2; the D is unclear. With 0 bases removed from V and 4 bases from J, the gap between germline ends came to 10 bases. The CDR3 totals 14 residues. Germline V gives CDR1 SGHRS, CDR2 YFSETQ. In nucleotides, the CDR3 is TGCGCCAGCAGCTTGGAATCGGAGACCTATGGCTACACCTTC. It specifies CASSLESETYGYTF.

J is TRBJ2-2 and V is TRBV5-1; D uncertain. Germline V lookup: CDR1 SGHRS, CDR2 YFSETQ. The CDR3 loop spans 15 amino acids. V dropped 6 bases and J dropped 0 bases, with 12 bases sitting between them. The CDR3 region is CASKEGSANTGELFF. The CDR3 region has the DNA TGCGCCAGCAAGGAAGGATCCGCGAACACCGGGGAGCTGTTTTTT.

The gene calls are TRBV11-2 and TRBJ2-1; D might be TRBD1 (6 bases). V lost 1 base and J 1 base, leaving 14 bases between the germline ends. The CDR3 has 17 residues. Germline CDR1 and CDR2: SGHAT and FQNNGV. Here the CDR3 reads CASSLVVSGTSYNEQFF. The CDR3 DNA reads as TGTGCCAGCAGCTTAGTAGTCTCGGGGACATCCTACAATGAGCAGTTCTTC.

The V call is TRBV6-4, the J call TRBJ2-1; TRBD1 aligns across 9 bases. Germline CDR1 is MRHNA and CDR2 is SNTAGT. Trimming at V came to 3 bases and at J to 5 bases, leaving 5 bases not matched to a gene. The CDR3 runs 15 residues. This chain's CDR3 is CASSEGGQGHNEQFF. The CDR3, as DNA: TGTGCCAGCAGTGAAGGGGGACAGGGCCACAATGAGCAGTTCTTC.

The chain has TRBV2 and TRBJ2-3; D unresolved. The CDR3 spans 11 residues. Germline loops: CDR1 SNHLY, CDR2 FYNNEI. Trimming took 2 bases from V and 5 from J, leaving 2 bases between them. The CDR3 region is CASSELDTQYF. CDR3 DNA: TGTGCCAGCAGTGAACTAGATACGCAGTATTTT. Full variable domain (missing parts from reference TRBV2 and TRBJ2-3): EPEVTQTPSHQVTQMGQEVILRCVPISNHLYFYWYRQILGQKVEFLVSFYNNEISEKSEIFDDQFSVERPDGSNFTLKIRSTKLEDSAMYFCASSELDTQYFGPGTRLTVL.

The chain carries TRBV28 and TRBJ2-2; 10 nucleotides line up with TRBD2. The germline gives CDR1 MDHEN, CDR2 SYDVKM. The CDR3 totals 18 residues. V was pared by 3 bases and J by 6 bases, with 13 bases of the junction left unmatched. CDR3 sequence (DNA): TGTGCCAGCAGTTTCTTTCCTAGCGGGAGTTTAAGGCCCGGGGAGCTGTTTTTT. Amino acids: CASSFFPSGSLRPGELFF.

The CDR3 sequence is CASSSGTASGNTIYF. CDR3 DNA: TGTGCCAGCAGTTCCGGGACAGCCTCTGGAAACACCATATATTTT. The chain recombines TRBV28 with TRBJ1-3; 7 nucleotides line up with TRBD1. The length of the CDR3 is 15 residues. V lost 4 bases and J lost 0; bases outside the gene matches: 3. CDR1 is MDHEN and CDR2 is SYDVKM in the germline V gene.